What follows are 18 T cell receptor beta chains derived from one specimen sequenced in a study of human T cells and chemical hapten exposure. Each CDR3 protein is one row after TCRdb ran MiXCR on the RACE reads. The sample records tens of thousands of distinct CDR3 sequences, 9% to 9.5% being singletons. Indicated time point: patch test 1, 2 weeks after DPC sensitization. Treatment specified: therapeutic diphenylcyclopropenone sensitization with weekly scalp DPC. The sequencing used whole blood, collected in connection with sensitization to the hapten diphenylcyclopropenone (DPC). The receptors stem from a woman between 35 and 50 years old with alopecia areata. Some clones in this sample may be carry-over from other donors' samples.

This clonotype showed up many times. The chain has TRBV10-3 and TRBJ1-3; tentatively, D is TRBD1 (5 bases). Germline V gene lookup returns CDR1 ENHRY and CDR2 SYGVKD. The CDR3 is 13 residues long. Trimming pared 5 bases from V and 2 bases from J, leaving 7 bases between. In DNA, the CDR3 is TGTGCCATCAGTCGGGACCCTGGAAACACCATATATTTT. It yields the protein CAISRDPGNTIYF.

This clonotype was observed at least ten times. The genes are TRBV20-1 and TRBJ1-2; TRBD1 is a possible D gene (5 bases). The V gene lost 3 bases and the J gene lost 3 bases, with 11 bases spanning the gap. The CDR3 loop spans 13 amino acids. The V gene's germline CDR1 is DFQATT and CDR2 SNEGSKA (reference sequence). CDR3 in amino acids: CSASPKTDYGYTF. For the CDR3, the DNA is TGCAGTGCTAGTCCCAAGACAGACTATGGCTACACCTTC.

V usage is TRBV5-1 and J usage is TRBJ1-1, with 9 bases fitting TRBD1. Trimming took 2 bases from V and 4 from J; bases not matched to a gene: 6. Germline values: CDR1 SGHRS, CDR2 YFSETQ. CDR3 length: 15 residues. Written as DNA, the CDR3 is TGCGCCAGCAGCTTACAAACAGGGGGCCGCACTGAAGCTTTCTTT. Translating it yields CASSLQTGGRTEAFF.

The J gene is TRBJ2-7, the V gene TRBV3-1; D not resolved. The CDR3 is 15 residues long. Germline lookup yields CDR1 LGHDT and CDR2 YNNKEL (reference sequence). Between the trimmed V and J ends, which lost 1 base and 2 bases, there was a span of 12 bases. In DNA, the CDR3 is TGTGCCAGCAGCCAAGGGAGTGGGTCAACCTACGAGCAGTACTTC. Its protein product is CASSQGSGSTYEQYF.

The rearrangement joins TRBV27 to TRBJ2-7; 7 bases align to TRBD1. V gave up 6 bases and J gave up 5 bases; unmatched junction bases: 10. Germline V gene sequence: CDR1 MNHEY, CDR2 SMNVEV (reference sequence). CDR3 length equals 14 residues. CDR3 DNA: TGTGCCAGCAGGGGGCGGACAGGACCCCACGAGCAGTACTTC. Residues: CASRGRTGPHEQYF.

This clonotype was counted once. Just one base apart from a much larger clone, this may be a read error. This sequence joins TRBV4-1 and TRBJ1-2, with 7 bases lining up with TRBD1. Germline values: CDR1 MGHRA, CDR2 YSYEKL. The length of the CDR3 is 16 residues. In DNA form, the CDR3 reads TGCACCAGCAGCCAAGAGGGGGACAGAGGACTCTATGGCTACACCTTC. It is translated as CTSSQEGDRGLYGYTF.

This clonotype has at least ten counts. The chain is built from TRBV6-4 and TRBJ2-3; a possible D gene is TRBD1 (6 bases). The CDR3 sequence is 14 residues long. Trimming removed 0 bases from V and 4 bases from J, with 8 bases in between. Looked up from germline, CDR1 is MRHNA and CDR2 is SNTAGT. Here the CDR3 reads CASSDSKGADTQYF. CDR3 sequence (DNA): TGTGCCAGCAGTGACTCGAAGGGGGCAGATACGCAGTATTTT.

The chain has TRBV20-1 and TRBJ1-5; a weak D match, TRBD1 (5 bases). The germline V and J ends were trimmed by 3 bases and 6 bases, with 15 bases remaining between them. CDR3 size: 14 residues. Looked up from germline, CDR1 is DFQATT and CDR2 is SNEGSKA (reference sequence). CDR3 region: CSARGGDATQPQHF. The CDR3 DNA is TGCAGTGCTAGGGGGGGAGACGCCACTCAGCCCCAGCATTTT.

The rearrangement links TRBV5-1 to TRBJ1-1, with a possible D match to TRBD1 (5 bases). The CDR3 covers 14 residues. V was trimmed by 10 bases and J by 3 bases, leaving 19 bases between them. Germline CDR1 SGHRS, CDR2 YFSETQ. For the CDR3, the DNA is TGCGCCTCAACCCAGGGTAACTTGGACACTGAAGCTTTCTTT. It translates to CASTQGNLDTEAFF. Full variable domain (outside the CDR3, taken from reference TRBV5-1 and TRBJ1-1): KAGVTQTPRYLIKTRGQQVTLSCSPISGHRSVSWYQQTPGQGLQFLFEYFSETQRNKGNFPGRFSGRQFSNSRSEMNVSTLELGDSALYLCASTQGNLDTEAFFGQGTRLTVV.

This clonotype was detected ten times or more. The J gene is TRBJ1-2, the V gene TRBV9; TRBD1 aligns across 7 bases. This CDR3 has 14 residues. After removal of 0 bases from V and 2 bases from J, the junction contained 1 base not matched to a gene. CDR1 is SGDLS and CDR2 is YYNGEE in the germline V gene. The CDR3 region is CASSVGGQNYGYTF. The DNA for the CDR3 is TGTGCCAGCAGCGTAGGGGGACAGAACTATGGCTACACCTTC.

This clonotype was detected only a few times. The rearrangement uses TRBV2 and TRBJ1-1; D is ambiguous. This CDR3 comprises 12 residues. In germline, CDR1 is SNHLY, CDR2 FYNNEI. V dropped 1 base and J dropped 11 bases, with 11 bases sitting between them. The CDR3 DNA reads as TGTGCCAGCAGTGAAGGGGTTGGTAGCGCTTTCTTT. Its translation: CASSEGVGSAFF.

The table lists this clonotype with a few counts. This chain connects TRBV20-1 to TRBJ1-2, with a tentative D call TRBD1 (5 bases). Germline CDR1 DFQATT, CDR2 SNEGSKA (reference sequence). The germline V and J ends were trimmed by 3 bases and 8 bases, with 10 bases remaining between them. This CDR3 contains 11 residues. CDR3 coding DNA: TGCAGTGCTAGTCAGTGGGGCGGCTACACCTTC. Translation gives CSASQWGGYTF.

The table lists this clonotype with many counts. CDR3 loop: CASSLLTSGGLPSYNEQFF. The CDR3 coding sequence is TGTGCCAGCAGCCTCCTGACTAGCGGGGGCCTGCCCTCCTACAATGAGCAGTTCTTC. The rearrangement joins TRBV7-6 to TRBJ2-1, with 12 bases that match TRBD2. The germline CDR1 and CDR2 sequences are SGHVS and FNYEAQ. The V gene end was trimmed by 5 bases and the J gene end by 0 bases; junction bases not matched to a gene: 11. There are 19 residues in the CDR3. Combining the CDR3 with reference TRBV7-6 and TRBJ2-1 gives the whole variable domain GAGVSQSPRYKVTKRGQDVALRCDPISGHVSLYWYRQALGQGPEFLTYFNYEAQQDKSGLPNDRFSAERPEGSISTLTIQRTEQRDSAMYRCASSLLTSGGLPSYNEQFFGPGTRLTVL.

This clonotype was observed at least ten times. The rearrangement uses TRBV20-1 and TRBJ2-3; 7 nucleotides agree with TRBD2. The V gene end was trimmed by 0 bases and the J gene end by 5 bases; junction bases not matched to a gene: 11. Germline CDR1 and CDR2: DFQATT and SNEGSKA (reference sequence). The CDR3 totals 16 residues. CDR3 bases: TGCAGTGCTAGAGATCGCTGGGGGGGGTACGGAGATACGCAGTATTTT. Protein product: CSARDRWGGYGDTQYF.

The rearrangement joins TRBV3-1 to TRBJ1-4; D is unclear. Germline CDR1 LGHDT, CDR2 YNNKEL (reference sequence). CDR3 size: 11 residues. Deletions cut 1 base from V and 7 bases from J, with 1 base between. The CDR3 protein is CASSQGEKLFF. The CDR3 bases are TGTGCCAGCAGCCAAGGTGAAAAACTGTTTTTT.

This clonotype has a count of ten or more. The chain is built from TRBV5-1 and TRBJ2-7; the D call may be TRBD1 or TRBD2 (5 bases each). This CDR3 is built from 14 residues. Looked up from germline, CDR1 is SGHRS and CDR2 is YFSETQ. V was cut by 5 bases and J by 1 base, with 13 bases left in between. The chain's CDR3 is CASSVNWGSYEQYF. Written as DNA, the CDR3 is TGCGCCAGCAGTGTGAACTGGGGGTCCTACGAGCAGTACTTC.

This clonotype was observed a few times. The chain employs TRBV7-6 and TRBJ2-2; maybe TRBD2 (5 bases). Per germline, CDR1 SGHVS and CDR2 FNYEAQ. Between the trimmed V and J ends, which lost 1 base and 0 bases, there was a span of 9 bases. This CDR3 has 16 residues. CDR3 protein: CASSLEIAPNTGELFF. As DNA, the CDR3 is TGTGCCAGCAGCTTAGAGATAGCGCCGAACACCGGGGAGCTGTTTTTT.

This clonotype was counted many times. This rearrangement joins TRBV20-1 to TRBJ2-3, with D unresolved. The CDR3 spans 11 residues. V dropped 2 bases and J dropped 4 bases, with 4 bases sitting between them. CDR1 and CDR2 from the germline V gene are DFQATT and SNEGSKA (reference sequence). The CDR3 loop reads CSARPSDTQYF. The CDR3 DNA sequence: TGCAGTGCTAGACCTTCAGATACGCAGTATTTT.